The text below deals with one TCR beta chain. What it binds is not known. The sample comes from a study of T cells in localized non-small cell lung cancer. Study results and caveats: Exceeding tumor, uninvolved adjacent lung had the highest T cell clonality.

This CDR3 has 14 residues. V gave up 5 bases and J gave up 2 bases; unmatched junction bases: 6. Germline CDR1 MNHGY, CDR2 SAAAGT. Method: immunoSEQ multiplex PCR; TCRdb's copy keeps in-frame clones and lacks some. The sample holds 1,700 or so clones, around 25% seen once. The chain employs TRBV6-8 and TRBJ2-7, with 7 nucleotides matching TRBD2. This clonotype was sampled from a female donor aged 60 or older with stage II squamous cell lung carcinoma. This specimen consisted of normal lung tissue next to the tumor, obtained before any cancer treatment. CDR3 residues: CASSGPREAYEQYV. The CDR3 DNA follows: TGTGCCAGCAGTGGCCCCCGGGAGGCCTACGAGCAGTACGTC.